The present T cell receptor beta chain was sequenced within a study of T cell responses to AZD1222 COVID-19 vaccine. Using immunoSEQ multiplex PCR, the repertoire was profiled, and TCRdb retains in-frame clones only, with some absent. Of approximately 46,000 clones listed, roughly 80% are singletons. Trimming took 2 bases from V and 7 from J, leaving 3 bases between them. This CDR3 is 11 amino acids long. Germline CDR1 is MDHEN and CDR2 is SYDVKM. The clonotype comes from an adult in good health. The chain uses TRBV28 and TRBJ1-5; D ambiguous. The sequenced sample was peripheral blood, obtained on day 0 of AZD1222 vaccination. The CDR3 DNA reads as TGTGCCAGCAGTTTAGGCCAGCCCCAGCATTTT. It is translated as CASSLGQPQHF.